This TCR beta chain was identified in a study of T cells in Graves' hyperthyroidism and ophthalmopathy. Whole-study findings and limits: Stable hyperthyroidism was told apart from ophthalmopathy by a model built on 13 V-J features.

The TCR beta CDR3 regions underwent amplification using RNA transcripts as the source. The TCR CDR3 first-round RT-PCR relied on the HTBI primer set. TCRdb recomputed calls from the multiplex PCR reads with MiXCR, one row per CDR3 protein. In the table there are 400,000 to 550,000 distinct CDR3 sequences, around 22% of which are singletons. Disease lasting under 3 months, a NOSPECS grade of at least 4, and a Clinical Activity Score of at least 3 were features of the ophthalmopathy patients. A note on this clonotype: Antigen unknown.

The TCR comes from a woman aged 30 to 39 with Graves' ophthalmopathy. Sequencing input: blood.

The CDR3 DNA reads TGTGCCAGCAGTACCCCCCGTGAGGGGTCCACTGAAGCTTTCTTT. Translated: CASSTPREGSTEAFF. The chain has TRBV6-1 and TRBJ1-1, with D maybe TRBD1 (5 bases). The V and J ends lost 5 bases and 4 bases respectively, with 17 bases between them. This CDR3 contains 15 residues. Germline lookup yields CDR1 MNHNS and CDR2 SASEGT.